This T cell receptor beta chain was profiled in a study of T cell changes during pregnancy in multiple sclerosis. Profiled with immunoSEQ multiplex PCR; TCRdb holds only in-frame clones, not every one. In the table there are approximately 49,000 clones, roughly 89% of which are singletons. The germline V gene has CDR1 SGHRS and CDR2 YFSETQ. V shed 8 bases, J shed 0 bases, and the junction held 8 bases outside the gene matches. The CDR3 loop spans 15 amino acids. The chain couples TRBV5-1 to TRBJ1-2, with 9 bases identical to TRBD1. The material sequenced was peripheral blood, taken after pregnancy. The receptor was derived from a female donor in good health, enrolled as a control in a pregnancy study. Here the CDR3 DNA reads TGCGCCAGTTCCCAACAGGGGGCTCCTAACTATGGCTACACCTTC. This sequence encodes CASSQQGAPNYGYTF.